This T cell receptor beta chain was captured in a study of blood T cells in healthy people across ages. Study conclusions and caveats: Strongly correlated with naive T cell percentage was TCR beta diversity.

With a J-beta primer mix and a sample-barcoded 5' primer, a second PCR ran about 6 to 11 cycles. One entry per CDR3 protein results from TCRdb running MiXCR on the 5' RACE reads. Of some 1.4 million distinct CDR3 sequences in the sample, approximately 40% were seen once. On this clonotype: What it recognizes is unknown.

Sequencing used blood. The sequence derives from a woman aged 18-29 years in good health.

The CDR3 protein is CSVAKQETGIPYGYTF. The DNA for the CDR3 is TGCAGCGTTGCTAAGCAAGAGACAGGCATACCCTATGGCTACACCTTC. The chain recombines TRBV29-1 with TRBJ1-2; a possible D gene is TRBD1 (6 bases). In germline, CDR1 is SQVTM, CDR2 ANQGSEA. With 4 bases removed from V and 4 bases from J, the gap between germline ends came to 22 bases. This CDR3 comprises 16 residues.